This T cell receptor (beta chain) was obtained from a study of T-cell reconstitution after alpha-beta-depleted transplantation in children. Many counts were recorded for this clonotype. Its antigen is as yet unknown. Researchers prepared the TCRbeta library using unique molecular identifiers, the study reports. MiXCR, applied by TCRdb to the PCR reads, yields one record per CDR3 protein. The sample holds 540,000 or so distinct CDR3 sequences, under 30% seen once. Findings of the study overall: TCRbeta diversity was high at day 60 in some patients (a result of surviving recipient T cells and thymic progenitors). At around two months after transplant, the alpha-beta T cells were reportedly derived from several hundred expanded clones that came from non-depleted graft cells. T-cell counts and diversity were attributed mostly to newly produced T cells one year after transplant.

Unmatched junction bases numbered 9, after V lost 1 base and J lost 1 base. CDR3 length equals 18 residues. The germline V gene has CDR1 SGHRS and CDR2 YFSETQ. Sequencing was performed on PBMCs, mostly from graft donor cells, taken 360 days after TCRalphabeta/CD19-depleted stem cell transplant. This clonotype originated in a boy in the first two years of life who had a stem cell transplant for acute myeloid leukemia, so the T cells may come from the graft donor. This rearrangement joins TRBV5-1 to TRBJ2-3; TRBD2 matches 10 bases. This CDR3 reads CASSLISGGLAGTDTQYF. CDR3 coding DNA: TGCGCCAGCAGCTTGATTAGCGGGGGGCTAGCGGGCACAGATACGCAGTATTTT.